This TCR beta chain was obtained from a study of blood T cell repertoires in COVID-19. Overall study context: T cells, B-cell-depleted T cells, or PBMCs supplied cDNA or gDNA.

Germline V CDR1 and CDR2: SGHAT, FQNNGV. V lost 7 bases and J lost 3, with 14 bases in between. This CDR3 contains 14 residues. In the study's own analysis: It was from reference gene primer amplification that nucleated cell counts were estimated. The repertoire was sequenced with immunoSEQ multiplex PCR; TCRdb's copy has only in-frame clones and lacks some. V and J calls and clone size follow that table, whereas D and trimming were derived from the DNA. The sample holds some 300,000 clones, 65% to 90% seen once. V usage is TRBV11-2 and J usage is TRBJ2-3; a weak D match, TRBD2 (5 bases). Sequencing was carried out using PBMCs or T cells enriched from blood (not recorded which). This clonotype was obtained from a man in his thirties or forties who had recovered from COVID-19. CDR3 DNA sequence: TGTGCCAGCACCACTAGGGAGAAGACAGATACGCAGTATTTT. Translation gives CASTTREKTDTQYF.